This T cell receptor (beta chain) was documented in a study of cytomegalovirus exposure and HLA in healthy donors. V shed 5 bases and J shed 2 bases, with 19 bases lying between them. The CDR3 contains 16 residues. Germline V gives CDR1 SGHVS, CDR2 FNYEAQ. Researchers ran the PCR with 60 Vbeta and 13 Jbeta primers. TCRdb's table, derived via immunoSEQ multiplex PCR, lists solely in-frame clones and lacks some. The sample carries more than 95,000 clones, approximately 76% recorded once. Findings of the study overall: Later work found that TCR association rates differed between HLA loci; DRB1 had the most and HLA-C the fewest. The authors excluded some V segments, including TRBV6-2 and TRBV6-3, as indistinguishable. Association of a missense DCLRE1C variant with TCR beta V- and J-gene trimming was reported in a later analysis.

Concerning this clone itself: Its antigen remains unidentified.

The sequenced sample was PBMCs. The chain recombines TRBV7-6 with TRBJ2-7, with D uncertain. The source of this sequence is a man aged 45-65 years in good health and CMV-seropositive. The CDR3 nucleotides read TGTGCCAGCAGCCCCGGGTTAGAGGCAGCTGCCTACGAGCAGTACTTC. Protein product: CASSPGLEAAAYEQYF.